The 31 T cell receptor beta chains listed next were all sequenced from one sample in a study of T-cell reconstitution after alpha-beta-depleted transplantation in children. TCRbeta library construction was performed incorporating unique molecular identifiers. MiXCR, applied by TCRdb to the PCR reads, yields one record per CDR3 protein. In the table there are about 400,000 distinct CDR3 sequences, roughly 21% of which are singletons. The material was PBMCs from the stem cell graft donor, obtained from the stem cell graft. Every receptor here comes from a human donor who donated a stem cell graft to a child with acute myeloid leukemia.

The CDR3 sequence is CASSPRLWDRVEHEQFF. CDR3 bases: TGTGCCAGCAGCCCTAGGTTGTGGGACAGGGTGGAGCATGAGCAGTTCTTC. This chain joins TRBV3-1 and TRBJ2-1; 9 nucleotides match TRBD1. CDR1 LGHDT and CDR2 YNNKEL come from the germline V gene (reference sequence). The CDR3 runs to 17 residues. Losses at the gene ends were 4 bases for V and 8 bases for J; bases not matched to a gene: 15.

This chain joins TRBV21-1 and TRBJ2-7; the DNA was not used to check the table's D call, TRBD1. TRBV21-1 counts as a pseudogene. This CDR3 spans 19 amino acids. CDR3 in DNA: TGTGCCAGCAGGCAGGTGGCAGGGGTTCGCCACAAGCAGACATACGAGCAGTACTTC. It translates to CASRQVAGVRHKQTYEQYF.

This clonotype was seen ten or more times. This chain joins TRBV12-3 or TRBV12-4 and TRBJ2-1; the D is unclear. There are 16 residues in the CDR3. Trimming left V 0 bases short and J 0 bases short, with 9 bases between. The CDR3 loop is CASSLAPRSSYNEQFF. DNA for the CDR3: TGTGCCAGCAGTTTAGCTCCGCGGAGCTCCTACAATGAGCAGTTCTTC.

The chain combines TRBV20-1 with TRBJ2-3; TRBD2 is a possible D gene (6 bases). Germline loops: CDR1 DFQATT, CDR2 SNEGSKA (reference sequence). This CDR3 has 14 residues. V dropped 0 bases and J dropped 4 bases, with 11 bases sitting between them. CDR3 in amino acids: CSARDLTGADTQYF. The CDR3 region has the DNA TGCAGTGCTAGAGATCTCACGGGAGCAGATACGCAGTATTTT.

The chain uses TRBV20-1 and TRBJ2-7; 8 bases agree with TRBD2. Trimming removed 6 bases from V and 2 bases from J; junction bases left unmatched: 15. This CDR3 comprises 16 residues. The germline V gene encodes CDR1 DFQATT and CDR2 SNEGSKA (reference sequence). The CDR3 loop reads CSASASGRKLAYEQYF. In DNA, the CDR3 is TGCAGTGCCAGCGCCAGCGGGAGAAAGTTGGCCTACGAGCAGTACTTC.

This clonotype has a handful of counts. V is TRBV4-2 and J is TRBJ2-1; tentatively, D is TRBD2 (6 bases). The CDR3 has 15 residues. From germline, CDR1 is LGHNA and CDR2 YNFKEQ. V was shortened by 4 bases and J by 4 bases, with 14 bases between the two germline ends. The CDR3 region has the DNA TGTGCCAGCAGCCCGCGGGGTTGGTCATACAATGAGCAGTTCTTC. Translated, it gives CASSPRGWSYNEQFF.

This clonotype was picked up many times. The DNA for the CDR3 is TGCAGTCTACTAGGCCCCCTTAGCACAGATACGCAGTATTTT. It is translated as CSLLGPLSTDTQYF. This chain links TRBV20-1 with TRBJ2-3; possible D gene TRBD2, 5 bases. The CDR3 consists of 14 residues. CDR1 is DFQATT and CDR2 is SNEGSKA in the germline V gene (reference sequence). V was pared by 8 bases and J by 0 bases, with 15 bases between.

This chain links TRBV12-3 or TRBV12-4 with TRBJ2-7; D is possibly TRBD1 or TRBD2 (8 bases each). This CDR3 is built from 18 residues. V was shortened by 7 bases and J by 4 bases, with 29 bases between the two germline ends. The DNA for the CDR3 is TGTGCCAGCACCCAATGGGGACAGGTTCCACCGGGGGGGTACGAGCAGTACTTC. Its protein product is CASTQWGQVPPGGYEQYF.

The CDR3 spells CASSDSGRAGEQFF. The CDR3 DNA follows: TGTGCCAGCAGTGATAGCGGGAGGGCCGGTGAGCAGTTCTTC. The chain carries TRBV6-4 and TRBJ2-1; 11 bases line up with TRBD2. Germline values: CDR1 MRHNA, CDR2 SNTAGT. Trimming at V came to 3 bases and at J to 9 bases, leaving 4 bases not matched to a gene. The CDR3 loop spans 14 amino acids.

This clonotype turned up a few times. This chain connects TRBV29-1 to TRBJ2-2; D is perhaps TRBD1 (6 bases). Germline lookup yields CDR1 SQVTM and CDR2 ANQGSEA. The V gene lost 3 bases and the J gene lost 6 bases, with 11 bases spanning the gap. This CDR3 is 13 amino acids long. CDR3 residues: CSVDMDRAGELFF. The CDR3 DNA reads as TGCAGCGTTGATATGGACAGAGCCGGGGAGCTGTTTTTT.

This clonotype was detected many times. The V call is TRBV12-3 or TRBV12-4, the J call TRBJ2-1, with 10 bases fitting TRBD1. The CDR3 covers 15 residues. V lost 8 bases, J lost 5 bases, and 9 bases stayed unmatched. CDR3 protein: CASSSGQGINNEQFF. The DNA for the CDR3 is TGTGCCAGCTCTTCGGGACAGGGGATCAACAATGAGCAGTTCTTC.

Here the CDR3 reads CASSQTTGEETQYF. The CDR3 DNA is TGCGCCAGCAGCCAAACTACAGGGGAAGAGACCCAGTACTTC. J is TRBJ2-5 and V is TRBV5-1, with 7 bases that match TRBD1. The germline gives CDR1 SGHRS, CDR2 YFSETQ. The CDR3 length is 14 residues. V lost 4 bases, J lost 3 bases, and 6 bases stayed unmatched.

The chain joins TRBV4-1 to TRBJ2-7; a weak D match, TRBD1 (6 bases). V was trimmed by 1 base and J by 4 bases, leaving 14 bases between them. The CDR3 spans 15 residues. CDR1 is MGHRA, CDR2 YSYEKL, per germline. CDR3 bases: TGCGCCAGCAGCCAAGCTGGGACATCCAGATACGAGCAGTACTTC. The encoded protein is CASSQAGTSRYEQYF.

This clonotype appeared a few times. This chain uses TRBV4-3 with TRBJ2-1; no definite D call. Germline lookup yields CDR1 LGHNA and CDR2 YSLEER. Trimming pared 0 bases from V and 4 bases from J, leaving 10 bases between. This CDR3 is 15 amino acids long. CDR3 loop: CASSQDRNRYNEQFF. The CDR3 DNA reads TGCGCCAGCAGCCAAGATCGTAACAGATACAATGAGCAGTTCTTC.

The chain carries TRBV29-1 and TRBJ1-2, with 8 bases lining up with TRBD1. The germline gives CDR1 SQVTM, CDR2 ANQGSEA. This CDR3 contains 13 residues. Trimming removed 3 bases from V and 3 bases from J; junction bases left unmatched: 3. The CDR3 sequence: CSVDATGDYGYTF. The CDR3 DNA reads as TGCAGCGTTGATGCGACAGGGGACTATGGCTACACCTTC. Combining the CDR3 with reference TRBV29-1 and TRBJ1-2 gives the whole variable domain SAVISQKPSRDICQRGTSLTIQCQVDSQVTMMFWYRQQPGQSLTLIATANQGSEATYESGFVIDKFPISRPNLTFSTLTVSNMSPEDSSIYLCSVDATGDYGYTFGSGTRLTVV.

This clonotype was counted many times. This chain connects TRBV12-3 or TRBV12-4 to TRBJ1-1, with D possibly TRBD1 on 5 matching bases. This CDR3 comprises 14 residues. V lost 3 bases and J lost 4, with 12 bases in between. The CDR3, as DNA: TGTGCCAGCAGTTTGGGGACCCTGGGCACTGAAGCTTTCTTT. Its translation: CASSLGTLGTEAFF.

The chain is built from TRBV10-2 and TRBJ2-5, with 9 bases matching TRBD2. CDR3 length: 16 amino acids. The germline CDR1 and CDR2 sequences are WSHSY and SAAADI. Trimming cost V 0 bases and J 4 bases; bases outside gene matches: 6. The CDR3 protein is CASSESPSGVGETQYF. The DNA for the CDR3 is TGCGCCAGCAGTGAGTCGCCTAGCGGGGTGGGAGAGACCCAGTACTTC.

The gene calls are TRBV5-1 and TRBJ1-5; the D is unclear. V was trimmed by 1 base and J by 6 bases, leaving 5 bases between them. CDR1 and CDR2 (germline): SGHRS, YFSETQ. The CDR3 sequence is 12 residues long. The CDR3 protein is CASSLWGQPQHF. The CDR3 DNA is TGCGCCAGCAGCTTGTGGGGTCAGCCCCAGCATTTT. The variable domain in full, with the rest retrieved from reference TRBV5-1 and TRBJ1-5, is KAGVTQTPRYLIKTRGQQVTLSCSPISGHRSVSWYQQTPGQGLQFLFEYFSETQRNKGNFPGRFSGRQFSNSRSEMNVSTLELGDSALYLCASSLWGQPQHFGDGTRLSIL.

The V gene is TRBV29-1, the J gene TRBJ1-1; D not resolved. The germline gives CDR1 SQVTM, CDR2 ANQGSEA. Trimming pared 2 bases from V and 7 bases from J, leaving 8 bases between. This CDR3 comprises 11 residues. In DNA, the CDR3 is TGCAGCGTTGAAAACAGACTTGAAGCTTTCTTT. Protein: CSVENRLEAFF. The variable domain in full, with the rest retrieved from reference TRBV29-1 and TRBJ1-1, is SAVISQKPSRDICQRGTSLTIQCQVDSQVTMMFWYRQQPGQSLTLIATANQGSEATYESGFVIDKFPISRPNLTFSTLTVSNMSPEDSSIYLCSVENRLEAFFGQGTRLTVV.

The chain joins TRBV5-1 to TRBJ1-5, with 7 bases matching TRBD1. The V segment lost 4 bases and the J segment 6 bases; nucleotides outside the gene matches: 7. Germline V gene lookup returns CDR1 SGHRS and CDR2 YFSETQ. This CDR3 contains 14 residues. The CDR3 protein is CASSIGQAGQPQHF. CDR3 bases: TGCGCCAGCAGCATCGGACAGGCAGGTCAGCCCCAGCATTTT.

The CDR3 DNA is TGTGCCAGCTCCGGACAGGGACGAGGAACGCAGTATTTT. Encoded protein: CASSGQGRGTQYF. The chain is built from TRBV5-6 and TRBJ2-3; 8 bases are shared with TRBD1. This CDR3 is built from 13 residues. Germline values: CDR1 SGHDT, CDR2 YYEEEE. The V segment lost 7 bases and the J segment 9 bases; nucleotides outside the gene matches: 10.

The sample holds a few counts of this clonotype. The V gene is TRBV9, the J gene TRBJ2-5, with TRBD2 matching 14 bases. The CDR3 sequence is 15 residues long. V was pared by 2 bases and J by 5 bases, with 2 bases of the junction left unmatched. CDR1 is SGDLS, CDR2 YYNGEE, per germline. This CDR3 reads CASSVGLAGDETQYF. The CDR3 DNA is TGTGCCAGCAGCGTGGGACTAGCGGGAGACGAGACCCAGTACTTC.

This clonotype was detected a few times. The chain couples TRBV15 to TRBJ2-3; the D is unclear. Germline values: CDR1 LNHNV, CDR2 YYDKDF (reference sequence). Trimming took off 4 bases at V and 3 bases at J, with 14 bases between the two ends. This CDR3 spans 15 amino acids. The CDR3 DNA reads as TGTGCCACCAGCAATCCCGATATCAGGACAGATACGCAGTATTTT. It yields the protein CATSNPDIRTDTQYF.

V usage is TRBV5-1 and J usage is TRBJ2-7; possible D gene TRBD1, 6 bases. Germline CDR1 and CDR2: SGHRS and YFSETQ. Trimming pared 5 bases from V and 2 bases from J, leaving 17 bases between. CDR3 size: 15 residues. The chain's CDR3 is CASRAQGRPTYEQYF. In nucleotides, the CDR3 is TGCGCCAGCAGGGCTCAGGGGAGACCCACCTACGAGCAGTACTTC.

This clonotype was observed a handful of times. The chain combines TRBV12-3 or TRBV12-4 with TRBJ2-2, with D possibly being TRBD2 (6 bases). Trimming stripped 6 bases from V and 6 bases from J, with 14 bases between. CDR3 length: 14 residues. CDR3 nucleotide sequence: TGTGCCAGCAGCCCCACTAGCTATCCCGGGGAGCTGTTTTTT. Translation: CASSPTSYPGELFF.

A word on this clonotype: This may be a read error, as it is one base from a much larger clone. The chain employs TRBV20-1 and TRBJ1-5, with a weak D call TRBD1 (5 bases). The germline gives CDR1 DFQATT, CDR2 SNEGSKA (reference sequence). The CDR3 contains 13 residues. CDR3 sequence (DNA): TGCAGTGCTTGGGACTTCCACGATCAGCCCCAGCGTTTT. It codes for CSAWDFHDQPQRF.

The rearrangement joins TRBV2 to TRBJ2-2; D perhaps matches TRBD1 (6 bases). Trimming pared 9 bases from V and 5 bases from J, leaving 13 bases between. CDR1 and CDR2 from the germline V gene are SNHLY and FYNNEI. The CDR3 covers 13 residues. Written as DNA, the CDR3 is TGTGCCAGAAGACAGGTCCGGACCGGGGAGCTGTTTTTT. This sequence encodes CARRQVRTGELFF.

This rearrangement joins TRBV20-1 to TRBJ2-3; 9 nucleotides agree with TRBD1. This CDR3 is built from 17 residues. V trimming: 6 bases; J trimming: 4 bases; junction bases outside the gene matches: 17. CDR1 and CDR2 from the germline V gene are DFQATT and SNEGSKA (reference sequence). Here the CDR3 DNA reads TGCAGTGCGCCCCGGACAGGGGCCGCCCTACCTGCAGATACGCAGTATTTT. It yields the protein CSAPRTGAALPADTQYF.

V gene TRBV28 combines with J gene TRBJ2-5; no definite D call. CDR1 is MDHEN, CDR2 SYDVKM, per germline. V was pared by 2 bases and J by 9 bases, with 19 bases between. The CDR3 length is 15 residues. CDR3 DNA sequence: TGTGCCAGCAGTTTAGGCTCCCGACGCCCCACGGCCCAGTACTTC. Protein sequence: CASSLGSRRPTAQYF.

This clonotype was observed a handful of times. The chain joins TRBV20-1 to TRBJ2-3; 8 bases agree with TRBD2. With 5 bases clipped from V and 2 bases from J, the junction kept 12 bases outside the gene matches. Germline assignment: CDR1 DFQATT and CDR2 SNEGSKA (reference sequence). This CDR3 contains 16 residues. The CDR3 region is CSAPLPTSAPTDTQYF. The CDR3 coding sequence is TGCAGTGCTCCACTACCGACTAGCGCCCCCACAGATACGCAGTATTTT.

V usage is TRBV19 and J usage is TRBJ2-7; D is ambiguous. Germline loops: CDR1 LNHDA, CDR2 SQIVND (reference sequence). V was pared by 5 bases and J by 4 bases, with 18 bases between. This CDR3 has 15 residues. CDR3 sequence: CASSPGEVSLYEQYF. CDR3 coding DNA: TGTGCCAGTAGTCCAGGAGAGGTTAGTTTGTACGAGCAGTACTTC.